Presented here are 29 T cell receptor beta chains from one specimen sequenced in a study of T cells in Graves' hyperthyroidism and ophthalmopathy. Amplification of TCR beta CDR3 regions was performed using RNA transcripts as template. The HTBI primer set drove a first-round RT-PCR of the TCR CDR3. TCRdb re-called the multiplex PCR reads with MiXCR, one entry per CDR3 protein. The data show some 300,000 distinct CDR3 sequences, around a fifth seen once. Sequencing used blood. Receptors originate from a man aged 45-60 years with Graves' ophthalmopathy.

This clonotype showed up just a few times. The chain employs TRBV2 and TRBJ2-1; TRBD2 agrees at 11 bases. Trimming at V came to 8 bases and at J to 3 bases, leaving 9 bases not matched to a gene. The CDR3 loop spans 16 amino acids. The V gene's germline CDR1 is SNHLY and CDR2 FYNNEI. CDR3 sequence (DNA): TGTGCCAGCGAGGAGGGGGGGACTAGCGGCTACAATGAGCAGTTCTTC. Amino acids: CASEEGGTSGYNEQFF.

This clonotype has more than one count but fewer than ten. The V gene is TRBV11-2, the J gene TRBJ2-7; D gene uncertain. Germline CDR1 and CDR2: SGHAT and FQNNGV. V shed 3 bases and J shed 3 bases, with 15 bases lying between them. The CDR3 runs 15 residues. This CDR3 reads CASSLGRGEVYEQYF. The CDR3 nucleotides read TGTGCCAGCAGCTTGGGCAGAGGAGAGGTCTACGAGCAGTACTTC.

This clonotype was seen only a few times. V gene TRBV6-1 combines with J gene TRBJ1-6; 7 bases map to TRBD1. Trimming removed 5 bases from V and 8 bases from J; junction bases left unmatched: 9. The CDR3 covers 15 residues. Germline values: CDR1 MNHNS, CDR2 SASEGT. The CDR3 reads CASSQGGAGDSPLHF. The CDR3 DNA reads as TGTGCCAGCAGTCAGGGGGGCGCGGGCGATTCACCCCTCCACTTT.

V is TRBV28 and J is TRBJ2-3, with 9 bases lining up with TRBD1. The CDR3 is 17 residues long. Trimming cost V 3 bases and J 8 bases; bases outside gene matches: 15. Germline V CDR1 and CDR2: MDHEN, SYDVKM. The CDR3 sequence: CASSFAGQGGPLGTQYF. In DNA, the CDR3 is TGTGCCAGCAGTTTCGCGGGACAGGGTGGGCCCTTGGGTACGCAGTATTTT.

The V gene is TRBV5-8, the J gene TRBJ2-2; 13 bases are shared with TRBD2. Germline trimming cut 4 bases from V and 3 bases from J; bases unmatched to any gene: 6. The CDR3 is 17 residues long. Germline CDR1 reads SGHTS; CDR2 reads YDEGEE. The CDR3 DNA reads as TGTGCCAGCAGCCTGTTCACTAGCGGGAGGGACACCGGGGAGCTGTTTTTT. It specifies CASSLFTSGRDTGELFF.

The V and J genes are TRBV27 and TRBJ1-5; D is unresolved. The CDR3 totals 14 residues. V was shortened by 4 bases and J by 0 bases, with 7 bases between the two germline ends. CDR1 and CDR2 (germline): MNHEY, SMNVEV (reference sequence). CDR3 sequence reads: CASSYHGSNQPQHF. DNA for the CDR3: TGTGCCAGCAGTTACCACGGTAGCAATCAGCCCCAGCATTTT.

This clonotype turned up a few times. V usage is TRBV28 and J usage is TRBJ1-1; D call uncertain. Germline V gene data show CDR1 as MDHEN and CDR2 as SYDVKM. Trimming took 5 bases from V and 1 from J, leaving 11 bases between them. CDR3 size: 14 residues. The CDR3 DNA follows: TGTGCCAGCAGTCCAAGGACGGAGAACACTGAAGCTTTCTTT. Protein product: CASSPRTENTEAFF.

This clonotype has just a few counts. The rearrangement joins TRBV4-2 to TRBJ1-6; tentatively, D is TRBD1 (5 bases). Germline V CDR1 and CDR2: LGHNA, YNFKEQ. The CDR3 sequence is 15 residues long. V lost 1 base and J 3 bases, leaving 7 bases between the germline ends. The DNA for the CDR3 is TGTGCCAGCAGCCAAGGACAGCTCTATAATTCACCCCTCCACTTT. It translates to CASSQGQLYNSPLHF.

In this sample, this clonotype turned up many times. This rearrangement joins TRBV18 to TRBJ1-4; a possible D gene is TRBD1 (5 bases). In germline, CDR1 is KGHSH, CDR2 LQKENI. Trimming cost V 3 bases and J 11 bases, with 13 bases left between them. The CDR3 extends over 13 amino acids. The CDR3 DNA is TGTGCCAGCTCACCCACCGGGGCGGATAAACTGTTTTTT. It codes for CASSPTGADKLFF.

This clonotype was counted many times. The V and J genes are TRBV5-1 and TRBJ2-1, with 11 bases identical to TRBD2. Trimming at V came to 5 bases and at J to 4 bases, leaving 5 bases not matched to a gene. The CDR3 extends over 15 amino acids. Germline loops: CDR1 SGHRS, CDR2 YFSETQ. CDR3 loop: CASRTGLAEYNEQFF. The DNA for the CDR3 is TGCGCCAGCAGGACGGGACTAGCGGAGTACAATGAGCAGTTCTTC.

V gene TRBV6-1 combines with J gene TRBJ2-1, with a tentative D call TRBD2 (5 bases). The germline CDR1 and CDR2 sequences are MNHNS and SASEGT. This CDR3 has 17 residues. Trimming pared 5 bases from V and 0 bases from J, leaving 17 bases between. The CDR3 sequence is CASSPWAPSSSYNEQFF. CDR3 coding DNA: TGTGCCAGCAGTCCCTGGGCACCTAGCAGCTCCTACAATGAGCAGTTCTTC.

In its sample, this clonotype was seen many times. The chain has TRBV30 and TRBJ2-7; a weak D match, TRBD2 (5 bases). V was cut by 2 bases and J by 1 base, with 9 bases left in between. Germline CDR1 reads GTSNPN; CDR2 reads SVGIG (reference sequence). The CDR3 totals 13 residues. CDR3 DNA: TGTGCCTGGAGTTGGCGGAGGTCCTACGAGCAGTACTTC. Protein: CAWSWRRSYEQYF.

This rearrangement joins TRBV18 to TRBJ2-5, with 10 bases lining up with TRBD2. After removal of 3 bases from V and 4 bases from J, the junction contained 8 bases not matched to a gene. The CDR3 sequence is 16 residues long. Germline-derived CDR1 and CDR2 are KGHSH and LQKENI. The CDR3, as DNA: TGTGCCAGCTCACCCCCGAGCGGGAGGGCATCAGAGACCCAGTACTTC. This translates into CASSPPSGRASETQYF.

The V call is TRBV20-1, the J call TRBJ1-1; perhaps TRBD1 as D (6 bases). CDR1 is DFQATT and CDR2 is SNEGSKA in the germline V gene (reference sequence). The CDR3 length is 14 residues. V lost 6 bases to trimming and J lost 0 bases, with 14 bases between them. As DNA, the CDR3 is TGCAGTGCCCTAGTTTCAGGGGTGAACACTGAAGCTTTCTTT. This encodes CSALVSGVNTEAFF.

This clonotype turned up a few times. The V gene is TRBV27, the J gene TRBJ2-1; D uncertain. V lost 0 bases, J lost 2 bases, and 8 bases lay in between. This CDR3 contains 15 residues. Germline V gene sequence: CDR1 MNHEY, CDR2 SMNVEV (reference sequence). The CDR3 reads CASSLSPSPYNEQFF. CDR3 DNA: TGTGCCAGCAGTTTATCGCCCAGCCCCTACAATGAGCAGTTCTTC.

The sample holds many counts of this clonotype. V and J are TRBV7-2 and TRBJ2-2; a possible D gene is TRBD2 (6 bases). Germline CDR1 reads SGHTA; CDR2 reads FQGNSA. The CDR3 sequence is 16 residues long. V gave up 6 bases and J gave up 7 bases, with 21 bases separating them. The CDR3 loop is CASSPPWTGANGELFF. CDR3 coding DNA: TGTGCCAGCAGTCCCCCGTGGACGGGAGCCAACGGGGAGCTGTTTTTT.

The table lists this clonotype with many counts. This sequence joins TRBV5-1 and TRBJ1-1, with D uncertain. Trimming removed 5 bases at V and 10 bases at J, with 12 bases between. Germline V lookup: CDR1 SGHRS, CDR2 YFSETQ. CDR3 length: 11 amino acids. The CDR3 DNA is TGCGCCAGCAGTTCGGGGTTAGGAGCTTTCTTT. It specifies CASSSGLGAFF.

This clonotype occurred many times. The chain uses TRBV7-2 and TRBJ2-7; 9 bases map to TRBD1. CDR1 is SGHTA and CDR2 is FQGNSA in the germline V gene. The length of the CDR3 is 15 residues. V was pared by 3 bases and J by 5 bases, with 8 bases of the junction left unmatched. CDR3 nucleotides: TGTGCCAGCAGCTTTCTGGCTACAGGGGGCCACGAGCAGTACTTC. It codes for CASSFLATGGHEQYF.

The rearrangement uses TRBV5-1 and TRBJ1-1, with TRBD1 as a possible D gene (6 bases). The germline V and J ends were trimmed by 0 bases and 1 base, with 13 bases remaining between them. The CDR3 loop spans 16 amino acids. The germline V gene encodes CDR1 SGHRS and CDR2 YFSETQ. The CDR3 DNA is TGCGCCAGCAGCTTGGCCTCGGGGGCTAAGAACACTGAAGCTTTCTTT. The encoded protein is CASSLASGAKNTEAFF.

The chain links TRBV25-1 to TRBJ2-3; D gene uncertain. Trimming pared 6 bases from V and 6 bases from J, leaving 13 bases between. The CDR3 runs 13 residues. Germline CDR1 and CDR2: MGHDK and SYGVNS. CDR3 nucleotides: TGTGCCAGCAGCTCCCCGCGTTGGGATACGCAGTATTTT. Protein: CASSSPRWDTQYF.

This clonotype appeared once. The CDR3 loop reads CASSLTSSEGGEQFF. The CDR3 nucleotides are TGTGCCAGCAGCCTGACTAGTTCGGAGGGGGGTGAGCAGTTCTTC. The chain combines TRBV5-4 with TRBJ2-1; D assignment may be TRBD1 or TRBD2 (6 bases each). The V and J ends lost 4 bases and 9 bases respectively, with 20 bases between them. Germline CDR1 and CDR2: SGHNT and YYREEE (reference sequence). The CDR3 loop spans 15 amino acids.

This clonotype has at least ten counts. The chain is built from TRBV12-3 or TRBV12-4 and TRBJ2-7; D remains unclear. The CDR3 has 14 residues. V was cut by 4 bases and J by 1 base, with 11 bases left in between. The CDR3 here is CASSSFDLSYEQYF. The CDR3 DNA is TGTGCCAGCAGTTCGTTCGACTTGTCCTACGAGCAGTACTTC.

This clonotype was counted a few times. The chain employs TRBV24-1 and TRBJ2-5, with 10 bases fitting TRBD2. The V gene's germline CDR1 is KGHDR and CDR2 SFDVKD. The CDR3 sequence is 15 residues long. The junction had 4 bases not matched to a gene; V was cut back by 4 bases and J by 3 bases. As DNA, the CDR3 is TGTGCCACCAGTGACTCTAGCGGGAGAGAAGAGACCCAGTACTTC. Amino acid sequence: CATSDSSGREETQYF.

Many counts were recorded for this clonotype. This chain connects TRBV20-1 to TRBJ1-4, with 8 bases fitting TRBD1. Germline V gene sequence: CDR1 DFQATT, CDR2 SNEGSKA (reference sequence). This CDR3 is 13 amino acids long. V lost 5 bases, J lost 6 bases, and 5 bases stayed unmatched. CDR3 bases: TGCAGTGCTCCCAGGGGGCGCGATGAAAAACTGTTTTTT. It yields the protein CSAPRGRDEKLFF.

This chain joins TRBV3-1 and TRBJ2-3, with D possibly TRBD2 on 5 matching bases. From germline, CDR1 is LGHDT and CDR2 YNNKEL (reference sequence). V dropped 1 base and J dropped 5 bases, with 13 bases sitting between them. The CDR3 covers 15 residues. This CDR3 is CASSQGGSYGDTQYF. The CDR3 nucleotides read TGTGCCAGCAGCCAAGGAGGGAGTTACGGAGATACGCAGTATTTT.

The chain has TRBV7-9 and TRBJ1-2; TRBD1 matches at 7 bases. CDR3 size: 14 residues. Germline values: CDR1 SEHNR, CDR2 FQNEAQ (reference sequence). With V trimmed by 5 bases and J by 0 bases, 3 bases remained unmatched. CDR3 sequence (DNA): TGTGCCAGCAGCCGCGGGACAGCTAACTATGGCTACACCTTC. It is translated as CASSRGTANYGYTF.

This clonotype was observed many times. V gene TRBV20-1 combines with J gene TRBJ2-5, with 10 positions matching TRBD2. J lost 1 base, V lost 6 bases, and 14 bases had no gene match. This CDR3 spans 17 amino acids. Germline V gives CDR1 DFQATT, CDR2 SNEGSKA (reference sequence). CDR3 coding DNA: TGCAGTGCCAGTAGCGGGAGGCCCAGCCATCGCCAAGAGACCCAGTACTTC. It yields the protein CSASSGRPSHRQETQYF.

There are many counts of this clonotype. Here the CDR3 DNA reads TGTGCCAGCAGCTTGTCCGCGGCCTACGAGCAGTACTTC. Translating gives CASSLSAAYEQYF. This chain uses TRBV7-9 with TRBJ2-7, with D unclear. With 3 bases removed from V and 2 bases from J, the gap between germline ends came to 8 bases. Germline CDR1 is SEHNR and CDR2 is FQNEAQ (reference sequence). This CDR3 has 13 residues. Together with reference TRBV7-9 and TRBJ2-7, the CDR3 gives the full variable domain: DTGVSQNPRHKITKRGQNVTFRCDPISEHNRLYWYRQTLGQGPEFLTYFQNEAQLEKSRLLSDRFSAERPKGSFSTLEIQRTEQGDSAMYLCASSLSAAYEQYFGPGTRLTVT.

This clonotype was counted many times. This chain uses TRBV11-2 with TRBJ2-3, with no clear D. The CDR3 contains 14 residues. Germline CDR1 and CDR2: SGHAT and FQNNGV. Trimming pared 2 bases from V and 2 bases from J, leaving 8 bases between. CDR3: CASSLPGTTDTQYF. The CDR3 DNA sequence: TGTGCCAGCAGCTTACCGGGTACCACAGATACGCAGTATTTT. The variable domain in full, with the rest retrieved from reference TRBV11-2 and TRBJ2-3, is EAGVAQSPRYKIIEKRQSVAFWCNPISGHATLYWYQQILGQGPKLLIQFQNNGVVDDSQLPKDRFSAERLKGVDSTLKIQPAKLEDSAVYLCASSLPGTTDTQYFGPGTRLTVL.